The 27 T cell receptor beta chains presented below share a single source sample, sequenced in a study of T-cell reconstitution after alpha-beta-depleted transplantation in children. The library targeted TCRbeta and was prepared with unique molecular identifiers. MiXCR was run by TCRdb on the PCR reads, yielding one entry per CDR3 protein. The sample has 500,000 to 600,000 distinct CDR3 sequences; 15% to 20% are singletons. The sequencing used PBMCs from the stem cell graft donor, collected from the stem cell graft. The source is a human donor who donated a stem cell graft to a child with acute lymphoblastic leukemia.

In DNA, the CDR3 is TGCGCCAGCAGCTTGCCCCTAGTTGGGAGCTCCTACGAGCAGTACTTC. Amino acid sequence: CASSLPLVGSSYEQYF. V and J are TRBV5-1 and TRBJ2-7; D is possibly TRBD2 (5 bases). Germline V gene sequence: CDR1 SGHRS, CDR2 YFSETQ. The CDR3 loop spans 16 amino acids. Trimming shortened V by 1 base and J by 0 bases, and 14 bases separated the two germline ends.

This rearrangement joins TRBV14 to TRBJ2-1, with D possibly being TRBD1 or TRBD2 (5 bases each). CDR3 size: 17 residues. V was clipped by 1 base and J by 6 bases, with 19 bases between them. CDR1 is SGHDN, CDR2 FVKESK, per germline. The DNA of the CDR3 is TGTGCCAGCAGCCAAGGGACGAGGGGCAGAAGAGGCAATGAGCAGTTCTTC. Translated, it gives CASSQGTRGRRGNEQFF.

The chain carries TRBV7-9 and TRBJ2-4; the D gene is possibly TRBD2 (6 bases). The CDR3 has 15 amino acids. CDR1 SEHNR and CDR2 FQNEAQ come from the germline V gene (reference sequence). Deletions cut 2 bases from V and 6 bases from J, with 14 bases between. The DNA for the CDR3 is TGTGCCAGCAGCTTACTAGCGCGAGCATCAAACATTCAGTACTTC. It translates to CASSLLARASNIQYF.

This rearrangement joins TRBV20-1 to TRBJ2-1; 7 bases map to TRBD2. The CDR3 contains 19 residues. Trimming took 0 bases from V and 5 from J; bases not matched to a gene: 19. CDR1 is DFQATT, CDR2 SNEGSKA, per germline (reference sequence). The CDR3 is CSAREGLREFGAAHNEQFF. As DNA, the CDR3 is TGCAGTGCTAGAGAGGGCCTGCGGGAGTTTGGGGCAGCCCACAATGAGCAGTTCTTC.

This clonotype was observed at least ten times. The chain is built from TRBV5-1 and TRBJ2-1; TRBD1 matches at 11 bases. V dropped 3 bases and J dropped 4; count of bases not matched to a gene: 3. The CDR3 extends over 15 amino acids. CDR1 is SGHRS, CDR2 YFSETQ, per germline. The CDR3, as DNA: TGCGCCAGCAGCTCGGGACAGGGGGATTACAATGAGCAGTTCTTC. Translated: CASSSGQGDYNEQFF.

This clonotype appeared many times. The chain carries TRBV5-1 and TRBJ2-5; TRBD2 agrees at 8 bases. The J segment lost 2 bases and the V segment lost 5 bases, leaving 2 bases of the junction unmatched. The germline CDR1 and CDR2 sequences are SGHRS and YFSETQ. The CDR3 is made up of 13 amino acids. The DNA of the CDR3 is TGCGCCAGCAGGCCGGGGGGGCAAGAGACCCAGTACTTC. Its translation: CASRPGGQETQYF.

This clonotype showed up just a few times. The rearrangement joins TRBV12-3 or TRBV12-4 to TRBJ2-4, with unresolved D. This CDR3 has 12 amino acids. Trimming took 3 bases from V and 4 from J, leaving 4 bases between them. The CDR3 coding sequence is TGTGCCAGCAGTTTCGGGAAAAACATTCAGTACTTC. It codes for CASSFGKNIQYF.

This clonotype was observed a handful of times. This chain connects TRBV6-1 to TRBJ2-4; TRBD2 matches 12 bases. The CDR3 runs to 16 residues. Losses at the gene ends were 6 bases for V and 1 base for J; bases not matched to a gene: 4. The germline V gene encodes CDR1 MNHNS and CDR2 SASEGT. CDR3 bases: TGTGCCAGCAGCCCAGGGACTAGCGGGGCCAAAAACATTCAGTACTTC. It yields the protein CASSPGTSGAKNIQYF.

The rearrangement links TRBV19 to TRBJ2-7; D unresolved. Germline CDR1 is LNHDA and CDR2 is SQIVND (reference sequence). The CDR3 contains 13 residues. The V end was cut by 4 bases, the J end by 2 bases, with 9 bases between. DNA of the CDR3: TGTGCCAGTAGTACCCTAGGCACCTACGAGCAGTACTTC. It codes for CASSTLGTYEQYF.

This clonotype was recorded a few times. The rearrangement joins TRBV6-1 to TRBJ2-3, with TRBD2 as a possible D gene (6 bases). This CDR3 spans 15 amino acids. Trimming pared 7 bases from V and 0 bases from J, leaving 14 bases between. Germline values: CDR1 MNHNS, CDR2 SASEGT. In DNA form, the CDR3 reads TGTGCCAGCACCGTCCAGGAGGGAAGCACAGATACGCAGTATTTT. Protein: CASTVQEGSTDTQYF.

J is TRBJ1-3 and V is TRBV6-2 or TRBV6-3; D is perhaps TRBD1 (6 bases). V lost 0 bases to trimming and J lost 2 bases, with 23 bases between them. The CDR3 has 20 amino acids. Germline-derived CDR1 and CDR2 are MNHEY and SVGEGT. The CDR3 loop reads CASSYSPPTLRGTTGNTIYF. The DNA of the CDR3 is TGTGCCAGCAGTTACTCACCACCAACCCTTAGGGGGACTACTGGAAACACCATATATTTT.

The chain carries TRBV29-1 and TRBJ2-1, with D perhaps matching TRBD2 (6 bases). This CDR3 region has 13 residues. Germline V gene lookup returns CDR1 SQVTM and CDR2 ANQGSEA. The V end was cut by 3 bases, the J end by 11 bases, with 17 bases between. The CDR3 nucleotides read TGCAGCGTTGAGGCGGGATTTTCAATGAAGCAGTTCTTC. Protein sequence: CSVEAGFSMKQFF.

This clonotype was found a few times. The J gene is TRBJ2-7, the V gene TRBV6-1; 9 bases fit TRBD2. J gave up 7 bases and V 6 bases, and 13 bases lay outside the gene matches. Per germline, CDR1 MNHNS and CDR2 SASEGT. CDR3 length: 15 amino acids. Here the CDR3 reads CASRITSGHVGEQYF. CDR3 bases: TGTGCCAGCAGGATCACTAGCGGGCACGTGGGGGAGCAGTACTTC.

This clonotype was seen more than once but under ten times. The V call is TRBV5-1, the J call TRBJ1-1; 9 bases map to TRBD1. V dropped 5 bases and J dropped 1; count of bases not matched to a gene: 6. Germline CDR1 reads SGHRS; CDR2 reads YFSETQ. This CDR3 has 15 amino acids. The CDR3 reads CASSSRTGANTEAFF. DNA of the CDR3: TGCGCCAGCAGTTCACGGACAGGGGCGAACACTGAAGCTTTCTTT.

This clonotype was seen more than once but under ten times. V gene TRBV12-3 or TRBV12-4 combines with J gene TRBJ2-5; 7 bases agree with TRBD2. J lost 3 bases, V lost 8 bases, and 6 bases had no gene match. The CDR3 length is 13 residues. The CDR3 here is CASGRALKETQYF. The CDR3 DNA reads as TGTGCCAGCGGGAGGGCCTTAAAAGAGACCCAGTACTTC.

J is TRBJ2-7 and V is TRBV20-1, with 8 bases that match TRBD1. V dropped 3 bases and J dropped 1; count of bases not matched to a gene: 8. CDR3 length: 15 residues. Germline V CDR1 and CDR2: DFQATT, SNEGSKA (reference sequence). The CDR3 region is CSASERTGISYEQYF. The CDR3 bases are TGCAGTGCTAGTGAAAGGACAGGGATATCCTACGAGCAGTACTTC.

This clonotype was detected a few times. The chain is built from TRBV15 and TRBJ2-3; D unclear. Trimming stripped 0 bases from V and 2 bases from J, with 6 bases between. The CDR3 is made up of 14 amino acids. CDR1 is LNHNV, CDR2 YYDKDF, per germline (reference sequence). CDR3 bases: TGTGCCACCAGCAGAGATCGGACCACAGATACGCAGTATTTT. As protein: CATSRDRTTDTQYF.

The chain joins TRBV10-1 to TRBJ1-2; D perhaps matches TRBD1 (6 bases). Germline CDR1 is WNHNN and CDR2 is SYGVQD (reference sequence). The CDR3 totals 15 residues. V gave up 3 bases and J gave up 3 bases, with 14 bases separating them. Here the CDR3 reads CASSERGKGHYGYTF. CDR3 in DNA: TGCGCCAGCAGTGAAAGGGGGAAGGGGCACTATGGCTACACCTTC.

The rearrangement uses TRBV18 and TRBJ2-6, with D unclear. Germline loops: CDR1 KGHSH, CDR2 LQKENI. V lost 2 bases, J lost 4 bases, and 15 bases lay in between. This CDR3 contains 17 residues. The CDR3 here is CASSPEDWGMGANVLTF. In DNA form, the CDR3 reads TGTGCCAGCTCACCAGAGGATTGGGGTATGGGGGCCAACGTCCTGACTTTC.

This clonotype has a handful of counts. The J gene is TRBJ2-1, the V gene TRBV11-2; 9 bases align to TRBD2. Germline V gene lookup returns CDR1 SGHAT and CDR2 FQNNGV. This CDR3 is 14 amino acids long. With V trimmed by 3 bases and J by 7 bases, 4 bases remained unmatched. The CDR3 here is CASSFLAGKNEQFF. CDR3 nucleotides: TGTGCCAGCAGCTTCCTAGCGGGAAAGAATGAGCAGTTCTTC.

This rearrangement joins TRBV5-1 to TRBJ2-6; the D gene could be TRBD1 or TRBD2 (5 bases each). Deletions cut 5 bases from V and 0 bases from J, with 27 bases between. This CDR3 spans 21 amino acids. Germline V CDR1 and CDR2: SGHRS, YFSETQ. The CDR3 loop reads CASSPATVRGSGGSGANVLTF. The DNA for the CDR3 is TGCGCCAGCAGTCCCGCGACCGTTAGGGGAAGCGGAGGCTCTGGGGCCAACGTCCTGACTTTC.

This chain joins TRBV4-2 and TRBJ1-1; D gene ambiguous. Trimming shortened V by 0 bases and J by 6 bases, and 8 bases separated the two germline ends. This CDR3 has 13 amino acids. The germline V gene encodes CDR1 LGHNA and CDR2 YNFKEQ. The CDR3 nucleotides are TGTGCCAGCAGCCAAGACGGGGTCGCTGAAGCTTTCTTT. Its translation: CASSQDGVAEAFF.

This chain joins TRBV5-5 and TRBJ1-5; 7 bases line up with TRBD1. Germline V CDR1 and CDR2: SGHKS, YYEKEE (reference sequence). The CDR3 consists of 15 residues. V shed 0 bases, J shed 4 bases, and the junction held 4 bases outside the gene matches. The CDR3 loop is CASSLGQGLNQPQHF. The CDR3 nucleotides are TGTGCCAGCAGCTTGGGACAGGGATTAAATCAGCCCCAGCATTTT.

The rearrangement uses TRBV7-3 and TRBJ2-5, with 8 bases matching TRBD2. The V segment lost 4 bases and the J segment 0 bases; nucleotides outside the gene matches: 4. This CDR3 comprises 15 residues. The germline CDR1 and CDR2 sequences are SGHTA and FQGTGA. The DNA for the CDR3 is TGTGCCAGCAGCTGCTTAGCGGGGAACCAAGAGACCCAGTACTTC. It translates to CASSCLAGNQETQYF.

The chain joins TRBV20-1 to TRBJ2-7, with D possibly being TRBD1 or TRBD2 (5 bases each). Germline-derived CDR1 and CDR2 are DFQATT and SNEGSKA (reference sequence). V lost 6 bases, J lost 12 bases, and 24 bases lay in between. The CDR3 has 13 amino acids. CDR3 nucleotide sequence: TGCAGTGCGACTACCGAGAGACAGCCGGGACGGTACTTC. This translates into CSATTERQPGRYF.

V usage is TRBV7-3 and J usage is TRBJ2-5; D not certain. V was clipped by 5 bases and J by 0 bases, with 7 bases between them. The germline V gene has CDR1 SGHTA and CDR2 FQGTGA. The CDR3 is 13 residues long. CDR3 nucleotides: TGTGCCAGCAGCGTGACTCACCAAGAGACCCAGTACTTC. Its translation is CASSVTHQETQYF.

The sample holds a few counts of this clonotype. This rearrangement joins TRBV5-1 to TRBJ2-7; D is unresolved. The CDR3 contains 15 residues. V was clipped by 1 base and J by 5 bases, with 16 bases between them. Germline V CDR1 and CDR2: SGHRS, YFSETQ. The CDR3 region has the DNA TGCGCCAGCAGCTTGTTGGCGGTCGCCAGCCACGAGCAGTACTTC. Residues: CASSLLAVASHEQYF.